Sequencing of this TCR beta chain was carried out in a study of cytomegalovirus exposure and HLA in healthy donors. Study results and limitations: TCR clusters originating in the first cohort tended to co-occur in the roughly 120 validation repertoires, according to a later analysis. The study listed 150 to 200 cytomegalovirus-associated TCR beta chains. Whilst most TCR sequences proved rare, a subset of public TCRs occurred across many donors. Accounts indicate the classifier identified cytomegalovirus status with strong specificity and sensitivity.

Assay: immunoSEQ multiplex PCR; the TCRdb copy retains only in-frame clones and omits some. The top ten hold about 0.8% of the sample, which has under 400,000 clones, 75% to 90% seen once. Remarks on this clone: What it recognizes is unknown.

This TCR derives from a young woman in good health and CMV-seronegative. The sequencing sample was made of PBMCs.

The CDR3 sequence: CASSARTGQETQYF. The CDR3, as DNA: TGTGCCAGCAGCGCCCGGACAGGGCAGGAGACCCAGTACTTC. The V call is TRBV7-9, the J call TRBJ2-5; TRBD1 matches 8 bases. Germline V gene lookup returns CDR1 SEHNR and CDR2 FQNEAQ (reference sequence). The CDR3 extends over 14 amino acids. J gave up 5 bases and V 5 bases, and 7 bases lay outside the gene matches.